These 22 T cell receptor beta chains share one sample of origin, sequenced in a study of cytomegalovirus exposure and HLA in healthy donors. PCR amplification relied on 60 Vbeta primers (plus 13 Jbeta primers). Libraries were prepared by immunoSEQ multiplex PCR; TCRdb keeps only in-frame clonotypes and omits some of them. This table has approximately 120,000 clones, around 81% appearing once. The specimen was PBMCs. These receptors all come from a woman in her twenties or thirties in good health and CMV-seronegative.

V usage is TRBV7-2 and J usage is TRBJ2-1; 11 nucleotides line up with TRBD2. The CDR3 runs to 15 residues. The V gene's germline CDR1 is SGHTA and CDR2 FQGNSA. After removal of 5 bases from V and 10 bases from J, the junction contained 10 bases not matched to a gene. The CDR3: CASSLGTSGASEQFF. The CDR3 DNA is TGTGCCAGCAGCCTAGGGACTAGCGGAGCATCGGAGCAGTTCTTC.

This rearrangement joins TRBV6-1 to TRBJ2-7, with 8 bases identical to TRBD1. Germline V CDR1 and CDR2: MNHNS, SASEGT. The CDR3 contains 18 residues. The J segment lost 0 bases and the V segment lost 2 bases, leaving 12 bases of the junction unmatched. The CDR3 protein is CASSELKGYRGSSYEQYF. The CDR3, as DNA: TGTGCCAGCAGTGAACTAAAGGGTTACAGGGGGAGCTCCTACGAGCAGTACTTC.

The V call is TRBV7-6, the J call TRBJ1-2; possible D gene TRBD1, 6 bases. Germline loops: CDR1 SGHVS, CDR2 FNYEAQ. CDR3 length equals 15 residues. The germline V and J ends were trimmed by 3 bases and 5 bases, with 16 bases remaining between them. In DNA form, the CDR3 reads TGTGCCAGCAGCTTGGTGGACAGAGGGCTTTATGGCTACACCTTC. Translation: CASSLVDRGLYGYTF.

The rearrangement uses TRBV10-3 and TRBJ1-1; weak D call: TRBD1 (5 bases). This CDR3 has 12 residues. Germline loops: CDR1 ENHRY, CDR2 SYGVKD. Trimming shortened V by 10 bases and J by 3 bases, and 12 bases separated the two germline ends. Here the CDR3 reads CATGGGDTEAFF. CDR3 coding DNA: TGTGCCACCGGAGGAGGGGACACTGAAGCTTTCTTT.

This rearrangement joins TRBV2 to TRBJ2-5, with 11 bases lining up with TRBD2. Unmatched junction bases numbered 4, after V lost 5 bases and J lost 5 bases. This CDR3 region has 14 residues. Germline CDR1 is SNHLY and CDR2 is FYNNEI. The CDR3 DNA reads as TGTGCCAGCAGTAAAGGACTAGCGGGCGAGACCCAGTACTTC. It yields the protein CASSKGLAGETQYF.

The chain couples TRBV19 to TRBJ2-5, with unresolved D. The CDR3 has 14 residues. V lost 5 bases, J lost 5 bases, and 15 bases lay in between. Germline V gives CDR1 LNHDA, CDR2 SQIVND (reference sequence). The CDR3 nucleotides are TGTGCCAGTAGTTTGGCGGTGACCTCGGAGACCCAGTACTTC. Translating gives CASSLAVTSETQYF. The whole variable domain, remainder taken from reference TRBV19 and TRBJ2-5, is DGGITQSPKYLFRKEGQNVTLSCEQNLNHDAMYWYRQDPGQGLRLIYYSQIVNDFQKGDIAEGYSVSREKKESFPLTVTSAQKNPTAFYLCASSLAVTSETQYFGPGTRLLVL.

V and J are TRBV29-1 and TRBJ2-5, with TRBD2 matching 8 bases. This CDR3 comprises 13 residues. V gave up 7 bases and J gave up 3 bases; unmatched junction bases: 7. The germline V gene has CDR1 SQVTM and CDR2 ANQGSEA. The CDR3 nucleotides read TGCAGCGCCCGGGGGGGGGCGGAAGAGACCCAGTACTTC. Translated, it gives CSARGGAEETQYF.

The DNA of the CDR3 is TGTGCCAGCAGCAGAACAGGGTGGCTTGGAGCTTTCTTT. It codes for CASSRTGWLGAFF. The chain joins TRBV5-6 to TRBJ1-1; a weak D match, TRBD1 (6 bases). V was clipped by 4 bases and J by 10 bases, with 17 bases between them. Germline CDR1 and CDR2: SGHDT and YYEEEE. The CDR3 is 13 residues long.

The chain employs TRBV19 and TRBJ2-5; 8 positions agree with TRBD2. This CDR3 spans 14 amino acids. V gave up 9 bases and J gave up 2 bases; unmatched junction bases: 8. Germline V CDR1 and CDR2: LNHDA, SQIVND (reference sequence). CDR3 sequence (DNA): TGTGCCAGCACATCTAGCGGGTTACAAGAGACCCAGTACTTC. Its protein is CASTSSGLQETQYF.

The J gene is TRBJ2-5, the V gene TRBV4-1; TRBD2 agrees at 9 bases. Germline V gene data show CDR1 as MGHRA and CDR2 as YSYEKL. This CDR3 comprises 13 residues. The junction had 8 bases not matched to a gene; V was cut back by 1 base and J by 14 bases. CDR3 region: CASSQATGLAIYF. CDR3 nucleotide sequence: TGCGCCAGCAGCCAAGCGACCGGACTAGCGATCTACTTC.

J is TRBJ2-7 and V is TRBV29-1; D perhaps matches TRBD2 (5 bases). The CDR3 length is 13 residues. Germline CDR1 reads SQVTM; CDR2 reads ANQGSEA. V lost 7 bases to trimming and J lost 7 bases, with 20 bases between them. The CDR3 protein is CSAGPNGGFEQYF. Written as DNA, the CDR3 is TGCAGCGCAGGCCCCAATGGAGGTTTTGAGCAGTACTTC.

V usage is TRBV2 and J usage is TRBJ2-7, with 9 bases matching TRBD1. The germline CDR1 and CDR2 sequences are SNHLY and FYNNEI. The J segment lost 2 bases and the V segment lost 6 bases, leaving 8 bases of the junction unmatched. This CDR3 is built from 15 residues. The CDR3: CASRENRGLTYEQYF. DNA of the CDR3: TGTGCCAGCAGGGAGAACAGGGGGCTCACCTACGAGCAGTACTTC.

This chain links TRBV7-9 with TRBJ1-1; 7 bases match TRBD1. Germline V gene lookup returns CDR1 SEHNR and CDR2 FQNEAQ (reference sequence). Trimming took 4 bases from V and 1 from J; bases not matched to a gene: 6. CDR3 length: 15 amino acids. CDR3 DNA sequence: TGTGCCAGCAGCTCGACGGGACAGCCGAACACTGAAGCTTTCTTT. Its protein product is CASSSTGQPNTEAFF.

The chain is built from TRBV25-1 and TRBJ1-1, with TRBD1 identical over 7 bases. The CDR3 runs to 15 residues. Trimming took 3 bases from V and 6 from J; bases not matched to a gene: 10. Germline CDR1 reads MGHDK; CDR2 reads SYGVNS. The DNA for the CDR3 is TGTGCCAGCAGTGAGTTACAGGGGTTGCACGCTGAAGCTTTCTTT. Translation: CASSELQGLHAEAFF.

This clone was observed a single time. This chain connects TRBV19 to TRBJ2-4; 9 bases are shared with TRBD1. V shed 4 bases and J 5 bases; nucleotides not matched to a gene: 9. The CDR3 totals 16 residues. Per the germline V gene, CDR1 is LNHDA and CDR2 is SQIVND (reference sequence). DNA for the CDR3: TGTGCCAGTAGTACCACCCATGGGACAGGGCAAAACATTCAGTACTTC. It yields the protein CASSTTHGTGQNIQYF.

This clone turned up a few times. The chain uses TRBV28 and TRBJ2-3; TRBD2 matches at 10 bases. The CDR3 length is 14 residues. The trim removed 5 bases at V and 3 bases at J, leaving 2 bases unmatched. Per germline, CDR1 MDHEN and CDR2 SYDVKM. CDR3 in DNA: TGTGCCAGCAGTCTAGCGGGAGCTACAGATACGCAGTATTTT. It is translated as CASSLAGATDTQYF.

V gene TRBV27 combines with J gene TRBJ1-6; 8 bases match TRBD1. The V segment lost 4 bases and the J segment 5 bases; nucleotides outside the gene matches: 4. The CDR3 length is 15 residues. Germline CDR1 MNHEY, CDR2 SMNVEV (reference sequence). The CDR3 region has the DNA TGTGCCAGCAGTTCCGACAGGGGTGATAATTCACCCCTCCACTTT. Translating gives CASSSDRGDNSPLHF.

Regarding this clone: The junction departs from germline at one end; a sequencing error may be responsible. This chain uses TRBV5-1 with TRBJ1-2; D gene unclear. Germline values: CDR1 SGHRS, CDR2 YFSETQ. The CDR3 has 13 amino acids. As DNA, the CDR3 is TGCGCCAGCAGCTCGTTAGAACCCCAACCTGAGCTCTTC. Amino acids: CASSSLEPQPELF.

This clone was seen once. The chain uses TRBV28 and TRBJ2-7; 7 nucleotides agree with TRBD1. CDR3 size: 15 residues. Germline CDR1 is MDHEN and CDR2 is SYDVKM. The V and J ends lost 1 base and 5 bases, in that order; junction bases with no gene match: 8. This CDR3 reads CASSLSRQGADEQYF. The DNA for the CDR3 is TGTGCCAGCAGTTTATCCCGACAGGGTGCCGACGAGCAGTACTTC. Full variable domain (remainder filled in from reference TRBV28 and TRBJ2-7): DVKVTQSSRYLVKRTGEKVFLECVQDMDHENMFWYRQDPGLGLRLIYFSYDVKMKEKGDIPEGYSVSREKKERFSLILESASTNQTSMYLCASSLSRQGADEQYFGPGTRLTVT.

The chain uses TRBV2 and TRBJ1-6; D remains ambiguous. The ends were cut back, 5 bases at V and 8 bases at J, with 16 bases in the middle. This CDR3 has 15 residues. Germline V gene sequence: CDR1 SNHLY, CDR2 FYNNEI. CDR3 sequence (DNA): TGTGCCAGCAGTCCCCGGGGATCGAGGGATTCACCCCTCCACTTT. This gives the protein CASSPRGSRDSPLHF.

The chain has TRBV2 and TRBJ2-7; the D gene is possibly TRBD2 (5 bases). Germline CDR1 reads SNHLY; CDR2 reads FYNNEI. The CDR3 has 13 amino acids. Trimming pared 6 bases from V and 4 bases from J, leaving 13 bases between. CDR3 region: CASRSRGPYEQYF. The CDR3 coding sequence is TGTGCCAGCAGGTCGAGAGGGCCATACGAGCAGTACTTC.

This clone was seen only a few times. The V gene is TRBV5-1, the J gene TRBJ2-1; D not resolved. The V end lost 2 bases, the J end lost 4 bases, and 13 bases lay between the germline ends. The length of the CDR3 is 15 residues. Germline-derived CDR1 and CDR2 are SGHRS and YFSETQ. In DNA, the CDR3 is TGCGCCAGCAGCTTAGAGAGCGTTGGGTACAATGAGCAGTTCTTC. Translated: CASSLESVGYNEQFF.